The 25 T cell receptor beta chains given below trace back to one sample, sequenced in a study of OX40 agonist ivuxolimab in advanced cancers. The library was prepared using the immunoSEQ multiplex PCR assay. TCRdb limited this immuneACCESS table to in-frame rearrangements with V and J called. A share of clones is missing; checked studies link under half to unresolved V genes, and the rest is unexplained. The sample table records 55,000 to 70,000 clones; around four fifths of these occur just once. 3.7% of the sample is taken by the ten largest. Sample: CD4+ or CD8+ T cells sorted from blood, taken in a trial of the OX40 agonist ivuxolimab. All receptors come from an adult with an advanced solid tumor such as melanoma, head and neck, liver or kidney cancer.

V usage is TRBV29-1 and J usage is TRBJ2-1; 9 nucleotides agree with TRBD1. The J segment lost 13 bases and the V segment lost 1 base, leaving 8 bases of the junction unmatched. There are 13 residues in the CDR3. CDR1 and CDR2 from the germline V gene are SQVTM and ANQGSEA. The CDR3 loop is CSVEAGTGYPQFF. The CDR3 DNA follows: TGCAGCGTTGAAGCCGGGACAGGGTATCCCCAGTTCTTC.

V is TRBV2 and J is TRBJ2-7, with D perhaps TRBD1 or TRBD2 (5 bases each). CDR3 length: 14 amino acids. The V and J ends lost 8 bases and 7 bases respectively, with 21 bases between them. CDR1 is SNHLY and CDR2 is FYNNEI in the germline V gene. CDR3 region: CASLRDGELGEQYF. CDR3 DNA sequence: TGTGCCAGCCTCCGGGACGGAGAACTAGGAGAGCAGTACTTC. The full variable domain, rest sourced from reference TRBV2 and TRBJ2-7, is EPEVTQTPSHQVTQMGQEVILRCVPISNHLYFYWYRQILGQKVEFLVSFYNNEISEKSEIFDDQFSVERPDGSNFTLKIRSTKLEDSAMYFCASLRDGELGEQYFGPGTRLTVT.

DNA for the CDR3: TGTGCCAGCAGCTTTGGACGGATGAACACTGAAGCTTTCTTT. Residues: CASSFGRMNTEAFF. The rearrangement joins TRBV11-2 to TRBJ1-1, with D unclear. There are 14 residues in the CDR3. The V end lost 3 bases, the J end lost 0 bases, and 8 bases lay between the germline ends. Germline assignment: CDR1 SGHAT and CDR2 FQNNGV.

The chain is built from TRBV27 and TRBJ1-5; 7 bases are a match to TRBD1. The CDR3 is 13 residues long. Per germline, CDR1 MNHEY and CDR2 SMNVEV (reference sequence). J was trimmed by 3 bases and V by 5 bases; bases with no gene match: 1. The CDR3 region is CASSRGHNQPQHF. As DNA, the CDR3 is TGTGCCAGCAGTAGGGGGCACAATCAGCCCCAGCATTTT.

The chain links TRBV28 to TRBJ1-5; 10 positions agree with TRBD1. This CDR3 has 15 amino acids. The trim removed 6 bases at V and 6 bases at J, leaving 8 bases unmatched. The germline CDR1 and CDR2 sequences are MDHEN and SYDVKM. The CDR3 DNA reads TGTGCCAGCAGCCCCCGGGACAGGGGTGTTCAGCCCCAGCATTTT. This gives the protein CASSPRDRGVQPQHF.

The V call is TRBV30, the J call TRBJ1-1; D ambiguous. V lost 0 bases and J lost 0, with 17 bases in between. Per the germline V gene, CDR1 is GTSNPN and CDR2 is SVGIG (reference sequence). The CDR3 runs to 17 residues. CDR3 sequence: CAWSVSRRERVNTEAFF. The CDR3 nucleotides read TGTGCCTGGAGTGTAAGTAGAAGGGAGCGGGTGAACACTGAAGCTTTCTTT.

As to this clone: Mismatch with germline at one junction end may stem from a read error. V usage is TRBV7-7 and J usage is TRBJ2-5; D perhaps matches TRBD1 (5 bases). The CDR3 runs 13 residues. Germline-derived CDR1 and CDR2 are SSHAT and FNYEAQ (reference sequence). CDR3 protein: CASSWGRKETQYF. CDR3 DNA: TGTGCTAGCAGCTGGGGCAGAAAAGAGACCCAGTACTTC.

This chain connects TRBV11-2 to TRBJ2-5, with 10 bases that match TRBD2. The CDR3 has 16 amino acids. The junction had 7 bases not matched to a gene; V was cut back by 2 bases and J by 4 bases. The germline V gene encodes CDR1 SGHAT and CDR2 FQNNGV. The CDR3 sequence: CASSLSRAGGGETQYF. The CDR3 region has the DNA TGTGCCAGCAGCTTAAGTCGAGCGGGAGGGGGAGAGACCCAGTACTTC. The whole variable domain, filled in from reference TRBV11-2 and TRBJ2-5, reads EAGVAQSPRYKIIEKRQSVAFWCNPISGHATLYWYQQILGQGPKLLIQFQNNGVVDDSQLPKDRFSAERLKGVDSTLKIQPAKLEDSAVYLCASSLSRAGGGETQYFGPGTRLLVL.

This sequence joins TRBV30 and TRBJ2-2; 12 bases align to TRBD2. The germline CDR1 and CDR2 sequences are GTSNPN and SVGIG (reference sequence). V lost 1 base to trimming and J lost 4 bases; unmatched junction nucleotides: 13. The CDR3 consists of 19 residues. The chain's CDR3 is CAWSEHLAGGLRFTGELFF. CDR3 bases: TGTGCCTGGAGTGAACACCTAGCGGGAGGGCTGCGTTTCACCGGGGAGCTGTTTTTT.

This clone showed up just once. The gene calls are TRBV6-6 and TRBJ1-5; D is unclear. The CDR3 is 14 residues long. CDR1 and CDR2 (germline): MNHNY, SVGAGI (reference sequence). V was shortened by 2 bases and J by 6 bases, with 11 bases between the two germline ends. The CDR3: CASSYTHGAQPQHF. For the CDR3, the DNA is TGTGCCAGCAGTTACACCCACGGAGCTCAGCCCCAGCATTTT.

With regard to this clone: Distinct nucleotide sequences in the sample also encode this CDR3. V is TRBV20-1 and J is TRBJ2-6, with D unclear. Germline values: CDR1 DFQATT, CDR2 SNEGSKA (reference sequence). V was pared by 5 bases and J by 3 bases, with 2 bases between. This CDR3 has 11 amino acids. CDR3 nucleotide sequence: TGCAGTGCTTTTGGGGCCAACGTCCTGACTTTC. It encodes CSAFGANVLTF.

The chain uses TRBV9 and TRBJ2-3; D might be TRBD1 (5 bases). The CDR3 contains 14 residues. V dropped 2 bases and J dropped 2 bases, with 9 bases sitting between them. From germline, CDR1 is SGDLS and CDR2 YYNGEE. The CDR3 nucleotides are TGTGCCAGCAGCGTGACGACAGACACAGATACGCAGTATTTT. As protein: CASSVTTDTDTQYF.

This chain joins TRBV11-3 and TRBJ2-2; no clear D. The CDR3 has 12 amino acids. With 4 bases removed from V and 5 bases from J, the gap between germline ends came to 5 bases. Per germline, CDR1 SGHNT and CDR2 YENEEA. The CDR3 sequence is CASSSRTGELFF. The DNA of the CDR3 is TGTGCCAGCAGCTCACGGACCGGGGAGCTGTTTTTT. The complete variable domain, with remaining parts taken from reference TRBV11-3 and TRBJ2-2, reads EAGVVQSPRYKIIEKKQPVAFWCNPISGHNTLYWYLQNLGQGPELLIRYENEEAVDDSQLPKDRFSAERLKGVDSTLKIQPAELGDSAVYLCASSSRTGELFFGEGSRLTVL.

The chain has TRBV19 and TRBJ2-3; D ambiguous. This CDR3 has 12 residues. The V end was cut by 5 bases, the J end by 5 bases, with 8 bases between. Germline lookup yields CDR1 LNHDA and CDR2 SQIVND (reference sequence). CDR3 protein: CASSLNEDTQYF. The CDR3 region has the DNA TGTGCCAGTAGTTTAAATGAAGATACGCAGTATTTT.

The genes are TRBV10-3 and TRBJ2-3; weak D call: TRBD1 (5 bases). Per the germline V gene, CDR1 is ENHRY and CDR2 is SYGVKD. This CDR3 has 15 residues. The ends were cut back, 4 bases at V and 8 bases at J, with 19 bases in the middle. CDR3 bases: TGTGCCATCAGTGGCGGAACGTCAGGGTCTGGTACGCAGTATTTT. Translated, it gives CAISGGTSGSGTQYF.

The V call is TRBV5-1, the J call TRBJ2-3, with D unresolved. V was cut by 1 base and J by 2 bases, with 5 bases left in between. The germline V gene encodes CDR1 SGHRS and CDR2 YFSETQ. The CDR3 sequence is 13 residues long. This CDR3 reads CASSLQDTDTQYF. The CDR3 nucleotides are TGCGCCAGCAGCTTGCAGGACACAGATACGCAGTATTTT.

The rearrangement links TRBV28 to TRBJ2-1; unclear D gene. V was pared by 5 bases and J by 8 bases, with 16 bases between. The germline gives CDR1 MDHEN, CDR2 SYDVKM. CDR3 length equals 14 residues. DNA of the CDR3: TGTGCCAGCAGTCTAGGATCCCTAAGCGATGAGCAGTTCTTC. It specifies CASSLGSLSDEQFF.

CDR3: CASSPRDRVGTALQYF. The CDR3 DNA follows: TGTGCCAGCAGCCCCAGGGACCGCGTTGGGACTGCGCTTCAGTACTTC. V usage is TRBV7-9 and J usage is TRBJ2-4; D may be TRBD2 (6 bases). Germline V gives CDR1 SEHNR, CDR2 FQNEAQ (reference sequence). Trimming took off 5 bases at V and 11 bases at J, with 25 bases between the two ends. The CDR3 is made up of 16 amino acids.

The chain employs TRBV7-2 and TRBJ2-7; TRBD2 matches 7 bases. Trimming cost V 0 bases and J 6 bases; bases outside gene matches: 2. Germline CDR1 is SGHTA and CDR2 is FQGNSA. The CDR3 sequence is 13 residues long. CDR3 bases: TGTGCCAGCAGCTTAGCGGGAGGGGCCGAGCAGTACTTC. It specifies CASSLAGGAEQYF.

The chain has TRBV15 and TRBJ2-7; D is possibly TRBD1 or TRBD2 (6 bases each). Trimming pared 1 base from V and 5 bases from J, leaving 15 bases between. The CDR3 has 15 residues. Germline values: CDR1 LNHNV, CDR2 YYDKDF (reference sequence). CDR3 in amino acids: CATSRVPGAKDEQYF. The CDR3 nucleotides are TGTGCCACCAGCAGAGTGCCGGGGGCCAAGGACGAGCAGTACTTC. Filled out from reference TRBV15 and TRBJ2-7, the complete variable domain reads DAMVIQNPRYQVTQFGKPVTLSCSQTLNHNVMYWYQQKSSQAPKLLFHYYDKDFNNEADTPDNFQSRRPNTSFCFLDIRSPGLGDTAMYLCATSRVPGAKDEQYFGPGTRLTVT.

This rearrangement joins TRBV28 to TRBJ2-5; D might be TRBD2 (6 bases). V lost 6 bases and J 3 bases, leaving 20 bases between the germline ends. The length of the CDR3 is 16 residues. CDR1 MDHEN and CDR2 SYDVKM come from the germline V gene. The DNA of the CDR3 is TGTGCCAGCAGGGGACTTTCCGCTTTGGGGAAAGAGACCCAGTACTTC. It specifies CASRGLSALGKETQYF.

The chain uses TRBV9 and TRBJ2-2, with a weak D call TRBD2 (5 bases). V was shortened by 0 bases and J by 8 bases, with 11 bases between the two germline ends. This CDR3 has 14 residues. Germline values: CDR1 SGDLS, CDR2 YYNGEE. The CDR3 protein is CASSVGGETGELFF. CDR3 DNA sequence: TGTGCCAGCAGCGTAGGGGGAGAGACTGGGGAGCTGTTTTTT.

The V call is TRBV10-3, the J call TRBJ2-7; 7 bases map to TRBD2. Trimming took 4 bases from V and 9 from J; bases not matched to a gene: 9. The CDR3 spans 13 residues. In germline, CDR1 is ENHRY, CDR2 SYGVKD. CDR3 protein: CAISVEREQSQYF. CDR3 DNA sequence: TGTGCCATCAGTGTAGAGCGGGAACAGTCGCAGTACTTC.

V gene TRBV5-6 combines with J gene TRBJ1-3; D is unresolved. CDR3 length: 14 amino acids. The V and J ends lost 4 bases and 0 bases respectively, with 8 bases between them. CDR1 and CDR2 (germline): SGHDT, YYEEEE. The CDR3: CASSKLFSGNTIYF. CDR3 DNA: TGTGCCAGCAGCAAATTATTCTCTGGAAACACCATATATTTT.

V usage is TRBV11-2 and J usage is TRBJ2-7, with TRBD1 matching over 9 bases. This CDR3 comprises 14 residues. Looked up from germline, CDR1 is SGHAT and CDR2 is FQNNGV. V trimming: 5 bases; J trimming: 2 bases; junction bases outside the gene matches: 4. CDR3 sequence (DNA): TGTGCCAGCAGCCTCCGGACAGGGGCCTACGAGCAGTACTTC. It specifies CASSLRTGAYEQYF.